The 18 T cell receptor beta chains below were found in one sample sequenced in a study of blood T cell repertoires in COVID-19. TCRdb's copy holds only in-frame clones and misses some; the assay was immunoSEQ multiplex PCR. The data contain approximately 450,000 clones, 70% to 90% of them singletons. The specimen was PBMCs or T cells enriched from blood (not recorded which). These receptors came from a woman younger than 35 with acute COVID-19.

The gene calls are TRBV19 and TRBJ2-7; 8 bases are shared with TRBD1. This CDR3 is 12 amino acids long. V lost 6 bases, J lost 3 bases, and 1 base stayed unmatched. Per the germline V gene, CDR1 is LNHDA and CDR2 is SQIVND (reference sequence). CDR3 sequence reads: CASRGQGYEQYF. CDR3 DNA sequence: TGTGCCAGTAGAGGACAGGGCTACGAGCAGTACTTC.

The rearrangement joins TRBV3-1 (or the pseudogene TRBV3-2) to TRBJ2-5; TRBD1 agrees at 8 bases. The V and J ends lost 5 bases and 2 bases, in that order; junction bases with no gene match: 4. Germline CDR1 and CDR2: LGHDT and YNNKEL (reference sequence). The CDR3 covers 14 residues. In DNA, the CDR3 is TGTGCCAGCAGCGCTACAGGGGGTCAAGAGACCCAGTACTTC. It is translated as CASSATGGQETQYF.

The chain links TRBV16 to TRBJ2-6, with 9 bases fitting TRBD1. The CDR3 has 18 amino acids. The V gene end was trimmed by 5 bases and the J gene end by 1 base; junction bases not matched to a gene: 9. Germline CDR1 and CDR2: KGHSY and FQNENV. The CDR3, as DNA: TGTGCCAGCAGCACTCCGGACAGGGGTGTTTCTGGGGCCAACGTCCTGACTTTC. It codes for CASSTPDRGVSGANVLTF.

For this clone: This clone may be a read error of a much larger clone one base away. The chain has TRBV28 and TRBJ1-2; 8 positions agree with TRBD1. The CDR3 is 12 residues long. Unmatched junction bases numbered 0, after V lost 6 bases and J lost 3 bases. Germline V gives CDR1 MDHEN, CDR2 SYDVKM. The DNA of the CDR3 is TGTGCCAGCAGGGACAGGGACTATGGCTACACCTTC. Protein sequence: CASRDRDYGYTF.

This sequence joins TRBV28 and TRBJ2-7; TRBD1 agrees at 7 bases. The trim removed 4 bases at V and 11 bases at J, leaving 11 bases unmatched. Germline V lookup: CDR1 MDHEN, CDR2 SYDVKM. The CDR3 is 13 amino acids. The CDR3 loop reads CASSSGQEKVEYF. As DNA, the CDR3 is TGTGCCAGCAGTTCTGGACAGGAAAAGGTGGAGTACTTC.

The chain has TRBV19 and TRBJ1-6, with 8 bases matching TRBD1. This CDR3 has 15 amino acids. Germline-derived CDR1 and CDR2 are LNHDA and SQIVND (reference sequence). V trimming: 5 bases; J trimming: 9 bases; junction bases outside the gene matches: 9. CDR3 loop: CASSPRQGMGSPLHF. CDR3 in DNA: TGTGCCAGTAGTCCGCGACAGGGGATGGGTTCACCCCTCCACTTT.

The V and J genes are TRBV19 and TRBJ1-2; D perhaps matches TRBD1 (5 bases). Germline CDR1 LNHDA, CDR2 SQIVND (reference sequence). The CDR3 loop spans 13 amino acids. Between the trimmed V and J ends, which lost 4 bases and 4 bases, there was a span of 10 bases. The CDR3 DNA follows: TGTGCCAGTAGTAATTTGGGGGGCTATGGCTACACCTTC. It yields the protein CASSNLGGYGYTF.

The V call is TRBV11-3, the J call TRBJ1-1; 7 nucleotides match TRBD1. V lost 5 bases, J lost 5 bases, and 5 bases stayed unmatched. Per the germline V gene, CDR1 is SGHNT and CDR2 is YENEEA. The CDR3 totals 13 residues. CDR3 sequence reads: CASSRKQGTEAFF. The CDR3 bases are TGTGCCAGCAGCCGTAAACAGGGGACTGAAGCTTTCTTT. The complete variable domain, with remaining parts taken from reference TRBV11-3 and TRBJ1-1, reads EAGVVQSPRYKIIEKKQPVAFWCNPISGHNTLYWYLQNLGQGPELLIRYENEEAVDDSQLPKDRFSAERLKGVDSTLKIQPAELGDSAVYLCASSRKQGTEAFFGQGTRLTVV.

The chain combines TRBV7-2 with TRBJ2-7; perhaps TRBD2 as D (5 bases). Germline V gene lookup returns CDR1 SGHTA and CDR2 FQGNSA. The V gene lost 3 bases and the J gene lost 1 base, with 7 bases spanning the gap. The CDR3 spans 13 residues. The CDR3 DNA reads TGTGCCAGCAGCTTTGAGCGGTCCTACGAGCAGTACTTC. This sequence encodes CASSFERSYEQYF.

The CDR3 DNA sequence: TGTGCCAGCAGTCTATCTGGGCTAAACAATGAGCAGTTCTTC. Residues: CASSLSGLNNEQFF. The genes are TRBV9 and TRBJ2-1; D gene ambiguous. V lost 5 bases, J lost 5 bases, and 14 bases lay in between. The CDR3 has 14 amino acids. CDR1 is SGDLS and CDR2 is YYNGEE in the germline V gene.

This clone was observed once. The chain carries TRBV5-6 and TRBJ1-2; D unclear. This CDR3 region has 12 residues. Germline lookup yields CDR1 SGHDT and CDR2 YYEEEE. Deletions cut 1 base from V and 5 bases from J, with 6 bases between. The CDR3 coding sequence is TGTGCCAGCAGCTTGTCGGAGTATGGCTACACCTTC. Translated: CASSLSEYGYTF.

The chain joins TRBV28 to TRBJ2-7; the match to TRBD1 covers 7 bases. The junction had 11 bases not matched to a gene; V was cut back by 6 bases and J by 3 bases. This CDR3 has 15 amino acids. Germline CDR1 and CDR2: MDHEN and SYDVKM. CDR3 sequence: CASRGTAHLGYEQYF. CDR3 DNA sequence: TGTGCCAGCAGAGGGACAGCCCACCTGGGCTACGAGCAGTACTTC.

In this sample, this clone turned up once. This chain joins TRBV6-1 and TRBJ1-4; TRBD1 aligns across 9 bases. CDR3 size: 16 residues. The V and J ends lost 4 bases and 7 bases, in that order; junction bases with no gene match: 10. Germline CDR1 reads MNHNS; CDR2 reads SASEGT. The CDR3 region is CASSALPGQGFEKLFF. CDR3 nucleotide sequence: TGTGCCAGCAGTGCGTTACCGGGACAGGGTTTTGAAAAACTGTTTTTT.

The chain recombines TRBV12-3 or TRBV12-4 with TRBJ1-5; D call uncertain. The CDR3 sequence is 13 residues long. V shed 10 bases and J shed 4 bases, with 14 bases lying between them. CDR3 loop: CATSGTANQPQHF. The CDR3 coding sequence is TGTGCCACCAGCGGCACAGCTAATCAGCCCCAGCATTTT.

Written as DNA, the CDR3 is TGTGCCAGCAGCTCACTAACGGACAGGGGGCGTCGTAATCAGCCCCAGCATTTT. Its translation: CASSSLTDRGRRNQPQHF. This chain joins TRBV7-2 and TRBJ1-5; 11 bases are shared with TRBD1. From germline, CDR1 is SGHTA and CDR2 FQGNSA. The CDR3 has 18 amino acids. Trimming cost V 4 bases and J 4 bases; bases outside gene matches: 12.

This clone has a handful of counts. The CDR3 DNA reads as TGTGCCACCAGTGATCCCATCAATGAGCAGTTCTTC. Protein sequence: CATSDPINEQFF. V is TRBV24-1 and J is TRBJ2-1, with D unclear. The germline V gene encodes CDR1 KGHDR and CDR2 SFDVKD. Trimming left V 3 bases short and J 6 bases short, with 5 bases between. The CDR3 has 12 amino acids.

V gene TRBV27 combines with J gene TRBJ1-6; no firm D call. Germline CDR1 and CDR2: MNHEY and SMNVEV (reference sequence). The length of the CDR3 is 17 residues. Deletions cut 5 bases from V and 0 bases from J, with 14 bases between. This chain's CDR3 is CASSPLLGSSYNSPLHF. Written as DNA, the CDR3 is TGTGCCAGCAGTCCTCTTCTAGGGAGCTCCTATAATTCACCCCTCCACTTT.

The CDR3 is CASSLGGSQPQHF. The CDR3 DNA reads TGTGCCAGCAGCTTAGGAGGATCTCAGCCCCAGCATTTT. V usage is TRBV7-8 and J usage is TRBJ1-5; D is ambiguous. The V gene lost 1 base and the J gene lost 6 bases, with 7 bases spanning the gap. The germline CDR1 and CDR2 sequences are SGHVS and FQNEAQ. The CDR3 runs 13 residues.